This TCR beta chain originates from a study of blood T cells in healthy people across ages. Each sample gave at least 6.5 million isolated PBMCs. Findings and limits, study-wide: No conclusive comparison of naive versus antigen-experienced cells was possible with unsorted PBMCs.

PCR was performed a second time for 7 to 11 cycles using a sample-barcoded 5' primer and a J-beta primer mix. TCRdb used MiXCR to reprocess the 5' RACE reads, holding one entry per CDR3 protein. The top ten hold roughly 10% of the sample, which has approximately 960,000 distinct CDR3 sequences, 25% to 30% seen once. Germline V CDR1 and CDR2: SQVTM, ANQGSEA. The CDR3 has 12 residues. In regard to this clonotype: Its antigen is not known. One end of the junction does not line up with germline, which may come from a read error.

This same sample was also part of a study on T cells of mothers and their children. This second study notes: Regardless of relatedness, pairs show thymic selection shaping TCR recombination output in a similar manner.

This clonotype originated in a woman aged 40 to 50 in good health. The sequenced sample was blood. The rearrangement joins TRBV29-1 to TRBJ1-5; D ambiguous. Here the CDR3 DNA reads TGCAGCGTTGCATCCGGGAATCGGCCCCAGCATTTT. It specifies CSVASGNRPQHF.